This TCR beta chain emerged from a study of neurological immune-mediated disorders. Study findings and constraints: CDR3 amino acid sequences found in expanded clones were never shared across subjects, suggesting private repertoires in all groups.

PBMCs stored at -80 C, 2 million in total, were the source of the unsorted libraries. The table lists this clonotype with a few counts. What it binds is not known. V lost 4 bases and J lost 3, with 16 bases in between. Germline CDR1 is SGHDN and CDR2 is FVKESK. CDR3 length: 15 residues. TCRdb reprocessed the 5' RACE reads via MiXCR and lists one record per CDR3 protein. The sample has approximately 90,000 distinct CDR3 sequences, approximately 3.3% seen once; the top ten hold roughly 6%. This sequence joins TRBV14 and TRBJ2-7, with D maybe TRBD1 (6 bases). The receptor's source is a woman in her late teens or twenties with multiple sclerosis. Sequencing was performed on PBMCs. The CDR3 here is CASSLRAGVYYEQYF. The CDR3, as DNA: TGTGCCAGCAGCCTCCGGGCAGGGGTTTACTACGAGCAGTACTTC.